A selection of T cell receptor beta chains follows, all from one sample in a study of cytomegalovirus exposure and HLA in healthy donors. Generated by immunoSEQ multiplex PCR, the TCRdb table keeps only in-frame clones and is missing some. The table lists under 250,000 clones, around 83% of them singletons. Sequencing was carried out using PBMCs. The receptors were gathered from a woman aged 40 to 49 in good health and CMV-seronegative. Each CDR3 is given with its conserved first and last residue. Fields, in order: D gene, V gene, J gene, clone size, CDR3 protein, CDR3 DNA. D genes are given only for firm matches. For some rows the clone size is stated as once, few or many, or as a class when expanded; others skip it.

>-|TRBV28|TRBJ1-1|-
CASKGMNTEAFF
TGTGCCAGCAAGGGGATGAACACTGAAGCTTTCTTT
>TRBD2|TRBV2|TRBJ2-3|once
CASNGRLSTDTQYF
TGTGCCAGCAACGGGAGGCTTAGCACAGATACGCAGTATTTT
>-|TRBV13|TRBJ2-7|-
CASSLGDLLVEQYF
TGTGCCAGCAGCCTGGGGGACTTACTAGTCGAGCAGTACTTC
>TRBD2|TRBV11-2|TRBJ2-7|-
CASSQMGGEYEQYF
TGTGCCAGCAGCCAGATGGGGGGGGAATACGAGCAGTACTTC
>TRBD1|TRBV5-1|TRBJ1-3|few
CASHQGVLSSGNTIYF
TGCGCCAGCCACCAGGGGGTCCTATCCTCTGGAAACACCATATATTTT
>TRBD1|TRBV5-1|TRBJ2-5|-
CASSSTDRGRETQYF
TGCGCCAGCAGTTCAACTGACAGGGGACGAGAGACCCAGTACTTC
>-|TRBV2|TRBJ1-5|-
CASRGGEPGRNQPQHF
TGTGCCAGCAGGGGGGGAGAGCCAGGGCGCAATCAGCCCCAGCATTTT
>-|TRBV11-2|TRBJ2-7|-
CASSPTSFHEQYF
TGTGCCAGCAGCCCCACTAGTTTCCACGAGCAGTACTTC
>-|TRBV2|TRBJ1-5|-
CASSDYRGNQPQHF
TGTGCCAGCAGTGATTACAGGGGCAATCAGCCCCAGCATTTT
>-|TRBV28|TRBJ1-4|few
CASSFVGLNEKLFF
TGTGCCAGCAGTTTTGTGGGCCTTAATGAAAAACTGTTTTTT
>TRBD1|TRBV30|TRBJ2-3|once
CAWGQGVITDTQYF
TGTGCCTGGGGACAGGGGGTTATCACAGATACGCAGTATTTT
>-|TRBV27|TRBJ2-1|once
CASSLLPTSYPEQFF
TGTGCCAGCAGTCTTCTTCCTACTAGCTATCCTGAGCAGTTCTTC
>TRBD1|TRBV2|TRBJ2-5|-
CASSEQQGMETQYF
TGTGCCAGCAGTGAACAACAGGGGATGGAGACCCAGTACTTC
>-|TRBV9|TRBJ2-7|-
CASSPGGEDEQYF
TGTGCCAGCAGCCCGGGGGGCGAAGACGAGCAGTACTTC
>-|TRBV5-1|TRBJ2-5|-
CASSLSLAGRETQYF
TGCGCCAGCAGCTTGTCACTAGCCGGTCGGGAGACCCAGTACTTC
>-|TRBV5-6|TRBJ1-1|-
CASSLFYNTEAFF
TGTGCCAGCAGCCTTTTTTATAACACTGAAGCTTTCTTT